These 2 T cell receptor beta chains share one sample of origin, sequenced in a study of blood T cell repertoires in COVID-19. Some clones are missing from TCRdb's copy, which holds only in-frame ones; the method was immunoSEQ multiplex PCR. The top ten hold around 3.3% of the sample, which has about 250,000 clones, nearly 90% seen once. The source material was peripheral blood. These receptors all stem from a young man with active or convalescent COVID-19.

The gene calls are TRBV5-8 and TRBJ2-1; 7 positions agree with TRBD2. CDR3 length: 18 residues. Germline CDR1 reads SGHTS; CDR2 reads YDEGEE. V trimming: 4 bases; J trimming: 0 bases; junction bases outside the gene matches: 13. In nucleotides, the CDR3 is TGTGCCAGCAGCCGACAGATTAGCGGGTCGAGCTCCTACAATGAGCAGTTCTTC. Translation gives CASSRQISGSSSYNEQFF.

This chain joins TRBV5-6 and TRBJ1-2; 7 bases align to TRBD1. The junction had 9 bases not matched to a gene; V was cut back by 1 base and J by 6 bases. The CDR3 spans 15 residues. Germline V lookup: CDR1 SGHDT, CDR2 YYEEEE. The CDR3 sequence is CASSLSAGGLDGYTF. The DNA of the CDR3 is TGTGCCAGCAGCTTGTCTGCAGGGGGGCTCGATGGCTACACCTTC.